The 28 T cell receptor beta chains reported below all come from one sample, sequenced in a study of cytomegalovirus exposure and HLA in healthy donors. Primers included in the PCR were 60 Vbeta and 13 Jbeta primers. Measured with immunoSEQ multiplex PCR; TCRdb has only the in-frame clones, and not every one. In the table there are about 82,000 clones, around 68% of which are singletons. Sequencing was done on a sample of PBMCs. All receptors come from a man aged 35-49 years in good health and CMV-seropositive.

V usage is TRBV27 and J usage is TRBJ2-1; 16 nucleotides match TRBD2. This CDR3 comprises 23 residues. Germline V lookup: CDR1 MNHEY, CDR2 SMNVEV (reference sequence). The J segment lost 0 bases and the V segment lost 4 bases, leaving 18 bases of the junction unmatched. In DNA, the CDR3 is TGTGCCAGCAGTTCTCAACCTCCGGGACTAGCGGGAGGGCCAGTAAGCTCCTACAATGAGCAGTTCTTC. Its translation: CASSSQPPGLAGGPVSSYNEQFF.

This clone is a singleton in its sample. The CDR3 reads CSAYKNIQYF. CDR3 bases: TGCAGTGCATACAAAAACATTCAGTACTTC. The rearrangement joins TRBV20-1 to TRBJ2-4, with D unclear. Trimming left V 6 bases short and J 3 bases short, with 3 bases between. Per the germline V gene, CDR1 is DFQATT and CDR2 is SNEGSKA (reference sequence). The CDR3 consists of 10 residues.

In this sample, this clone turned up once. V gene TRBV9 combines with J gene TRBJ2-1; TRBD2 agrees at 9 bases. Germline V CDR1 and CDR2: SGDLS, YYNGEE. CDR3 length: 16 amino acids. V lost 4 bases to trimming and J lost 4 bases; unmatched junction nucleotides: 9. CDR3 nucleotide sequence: TGTGCCAGCAGCCCTAAGGCTAGCGGGACTTACAATGAGCAGTTCTTC. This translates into CASSPKASGTYNEQFF.

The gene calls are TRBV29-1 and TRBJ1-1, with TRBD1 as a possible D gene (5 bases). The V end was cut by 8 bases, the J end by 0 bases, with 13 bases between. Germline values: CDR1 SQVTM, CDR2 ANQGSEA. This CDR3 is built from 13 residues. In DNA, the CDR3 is TGCAGCTATCTCCGGGACTTGAACACTGAAGCTTTCTTT. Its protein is CSYLRDLNTEAFF.

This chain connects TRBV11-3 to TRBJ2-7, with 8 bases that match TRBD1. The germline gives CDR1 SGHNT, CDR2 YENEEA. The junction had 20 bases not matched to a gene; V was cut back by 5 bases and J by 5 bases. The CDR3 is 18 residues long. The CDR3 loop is CASSTARRQGNGIDEQYF. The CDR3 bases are TGTGCCAGCAGCACCGCTCGCCGACAGGGGAATGGGATAGACGAGCAGTACTTC.

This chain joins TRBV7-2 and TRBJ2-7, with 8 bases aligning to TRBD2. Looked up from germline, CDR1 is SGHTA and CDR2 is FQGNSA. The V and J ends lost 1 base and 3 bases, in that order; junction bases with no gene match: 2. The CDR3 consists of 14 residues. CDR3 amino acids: CASSLGAGVYEQYF. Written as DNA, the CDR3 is TGTGCCAGCAGCTTAGGAGCGGGAGTCTACGAGCAGTACTTC.

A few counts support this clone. The CDR3 is CAISGSGYTNTEAFF. CDR3 DNA: TGTGCCATCAGTGGCTCAGGGTATACGAACACTGAAGCTTTCTTT. The chain recombines TRBV10-3 with TRBJ1-1, with D possibly TRBD1 on 5 matching bases. The CDR3 has 15 amino acids. Deletions cut 4 bases from V and 1 base from J, with 13 bases between. Germline values: CDR1 ENHRY, CDR2 SYGVKD.

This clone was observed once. In DNA, the CDR3 is TGTGCCAGCAGTTCCTCCGGGAACAGTAACTATGAGCAGTACTTC. Translating it yields CASSSSGNSNYEQYF. The chain recombines TRBV28 with TRBJ2-7, with D tentatively TRBD2 (5 bases). V was clipped by 4 bases and J by 7 bases, with 20 bases between them. This CDR3 has 15 amino acids. Germline loops: CDR1 MDHEN, CDR2 SYDVKM.

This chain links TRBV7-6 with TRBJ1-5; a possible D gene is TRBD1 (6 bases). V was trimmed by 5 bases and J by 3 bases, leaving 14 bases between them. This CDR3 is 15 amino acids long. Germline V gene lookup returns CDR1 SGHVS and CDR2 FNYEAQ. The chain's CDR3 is CASSRGRGFNQPQHF. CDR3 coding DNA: TGTGCCAGCAGCCGAGGGAGGGGGTTCAATCAGCCCCAGCATTTT. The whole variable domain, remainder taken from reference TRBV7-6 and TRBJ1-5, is GAGVSQSPRYKVTKRGQDVALRCDPISGHVSLYWYRQALGQGPEFLTYFNYEAQQDKSGLPNDRFSAERPEGSISTLTIQRTEQRDSAMYRCASSRGRGFNQPQHFGDGTRLSIL.

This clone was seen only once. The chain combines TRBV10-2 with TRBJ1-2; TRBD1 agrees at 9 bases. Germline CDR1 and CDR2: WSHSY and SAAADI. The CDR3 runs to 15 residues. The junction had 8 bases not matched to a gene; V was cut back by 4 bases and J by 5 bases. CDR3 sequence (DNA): TGCGCCAGCAGTGGTTCCCCCGGGACAGGGTATGGCTACACCTTC. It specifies CASSGSPGTGYGYTF.

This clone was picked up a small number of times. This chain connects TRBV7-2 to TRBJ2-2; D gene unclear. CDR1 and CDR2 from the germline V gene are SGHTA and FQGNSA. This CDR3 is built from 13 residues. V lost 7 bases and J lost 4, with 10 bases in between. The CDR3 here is CASTLSFTGELFF. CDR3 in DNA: TGTGCCAGCACCCTCAGTTTCACCGGGGAGCTGTTTTTT.

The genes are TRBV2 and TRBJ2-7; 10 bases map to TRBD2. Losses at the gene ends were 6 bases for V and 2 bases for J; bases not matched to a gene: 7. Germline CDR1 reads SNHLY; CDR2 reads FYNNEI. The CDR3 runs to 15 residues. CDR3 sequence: CASSRRTSGTYEQYF. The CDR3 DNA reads TGTGCCAGCAGCAGACGGACTAGCGGCACCTACGAGCAGTACTTC.

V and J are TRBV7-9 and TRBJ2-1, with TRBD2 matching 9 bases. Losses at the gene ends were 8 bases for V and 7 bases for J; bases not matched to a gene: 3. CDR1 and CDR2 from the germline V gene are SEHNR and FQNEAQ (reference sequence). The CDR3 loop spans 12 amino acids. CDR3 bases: TGTGCCAGCGGGACTAGCTCGAATGAGCAGTTCTTC. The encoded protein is CASGTSSNEQFF.

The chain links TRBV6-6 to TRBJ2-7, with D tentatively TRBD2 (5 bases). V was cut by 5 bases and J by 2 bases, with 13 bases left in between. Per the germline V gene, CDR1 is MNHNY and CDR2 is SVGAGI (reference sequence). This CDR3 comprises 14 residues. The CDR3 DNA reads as TGTGCCAGCAGTACCCTAGGGAGCACCTACGAGCAGTACTTC. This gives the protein CASSTLGSTYEQYF.

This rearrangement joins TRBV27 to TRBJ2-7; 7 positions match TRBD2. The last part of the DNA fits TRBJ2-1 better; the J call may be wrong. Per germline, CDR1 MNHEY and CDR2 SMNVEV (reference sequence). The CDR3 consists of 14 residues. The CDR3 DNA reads TGTGCCAGCCGCTCCGGGGGGATAAAGAATGAGCAGTTCTTC. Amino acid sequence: CASRSGGIKNEQFF.

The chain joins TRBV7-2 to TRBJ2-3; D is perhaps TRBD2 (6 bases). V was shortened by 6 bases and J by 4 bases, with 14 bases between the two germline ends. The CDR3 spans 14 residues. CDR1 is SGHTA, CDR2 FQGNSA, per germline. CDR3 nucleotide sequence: TGTGCCAGCAGTGGAGACTGGGGGGCAGATACGCAGTATTTT. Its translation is CASSGDWGADTQYF.

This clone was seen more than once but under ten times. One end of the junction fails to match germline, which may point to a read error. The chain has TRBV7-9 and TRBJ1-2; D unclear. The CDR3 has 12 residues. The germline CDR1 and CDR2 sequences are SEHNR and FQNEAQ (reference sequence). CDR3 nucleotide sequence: TGTTCCAGCAGTTTTAGAATTTATGGCTACACCTTC. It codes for CSSSFRIYGYTF.

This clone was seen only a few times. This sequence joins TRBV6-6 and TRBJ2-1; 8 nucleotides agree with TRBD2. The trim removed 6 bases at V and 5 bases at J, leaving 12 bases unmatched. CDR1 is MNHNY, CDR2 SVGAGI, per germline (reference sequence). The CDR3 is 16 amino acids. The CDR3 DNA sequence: TGTGCCAGCAGCCCCCCGGGAGCGGGAGTAAACAATGAGCAGTTCTTC. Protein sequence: CASSPPGAGVNNEQFF.

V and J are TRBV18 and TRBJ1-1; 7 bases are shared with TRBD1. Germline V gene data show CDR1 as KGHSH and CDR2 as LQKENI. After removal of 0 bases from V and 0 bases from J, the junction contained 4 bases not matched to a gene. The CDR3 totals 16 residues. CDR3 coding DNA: TGTGCCAGCTCACCACCGGACAGGAGAATGAACACTGAAGCTTTCTTT. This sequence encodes CASSPPDRRMNTEAFF.

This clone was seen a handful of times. For the CDR3, the DNA is TGTGCCAGCAGCTTAGCTTACGGGTGGGCCGGGGAGCTGTTTTTT. It translates to CASSLAYGWAGELFF. The chain uses TRBV7-2 and TRBJ2-2; D remains ambiguous. This CDR3 contains 15 residues. Germline CDR1 reads SGHTA; CDR2 reads FQGNSA. The V and J ends lost 0 bases and 6 bases respectively, with 11 bases between them.

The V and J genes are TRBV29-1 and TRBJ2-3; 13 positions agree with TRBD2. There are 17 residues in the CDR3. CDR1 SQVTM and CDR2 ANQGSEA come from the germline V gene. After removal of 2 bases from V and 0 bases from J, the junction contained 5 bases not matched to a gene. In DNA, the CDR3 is TGCAGCGTTGAAACCGGGACTAGCGGGATGAGCACAGATACGCAGTATTTT. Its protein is CSVETGTSGMSTDTQYF.

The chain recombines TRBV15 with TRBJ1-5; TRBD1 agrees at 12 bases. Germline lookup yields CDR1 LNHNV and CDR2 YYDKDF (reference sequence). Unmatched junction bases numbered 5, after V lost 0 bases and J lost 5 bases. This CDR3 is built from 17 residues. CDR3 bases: TGTGCCACCAGCAGAGAGTCGGGACAGGGGGCTCATCAGCCCCAGCATTTT. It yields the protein CATSRESGQGAHQPQHF.

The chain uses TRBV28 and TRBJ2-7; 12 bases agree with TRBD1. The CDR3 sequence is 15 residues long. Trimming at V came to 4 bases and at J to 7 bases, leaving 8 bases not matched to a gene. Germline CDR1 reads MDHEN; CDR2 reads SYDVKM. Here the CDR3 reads CASSSEGQGAGEQYF. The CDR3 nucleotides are TGTGCCAGCAGTTCCGAGGGACAGGGGGCGGGGGAGCAGTACTTC.

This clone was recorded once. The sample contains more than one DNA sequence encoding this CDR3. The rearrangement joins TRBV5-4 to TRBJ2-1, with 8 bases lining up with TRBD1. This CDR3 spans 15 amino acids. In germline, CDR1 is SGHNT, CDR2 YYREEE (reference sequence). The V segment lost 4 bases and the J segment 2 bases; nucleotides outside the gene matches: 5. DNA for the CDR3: TGTGCCAGCAGCCCTGACAGGGGAGCCTACAATGAGCAGTTCTTC. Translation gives CASSPDRGAYNEQFF.

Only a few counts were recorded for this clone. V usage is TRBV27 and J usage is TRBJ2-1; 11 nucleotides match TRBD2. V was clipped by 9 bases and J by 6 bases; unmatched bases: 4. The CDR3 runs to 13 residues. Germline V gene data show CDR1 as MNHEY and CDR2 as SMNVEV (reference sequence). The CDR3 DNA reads TGTGCCAGTCGACTAGCGGGGATCAATGAGCAGTTCTTC. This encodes CASRLAGINEQFF.

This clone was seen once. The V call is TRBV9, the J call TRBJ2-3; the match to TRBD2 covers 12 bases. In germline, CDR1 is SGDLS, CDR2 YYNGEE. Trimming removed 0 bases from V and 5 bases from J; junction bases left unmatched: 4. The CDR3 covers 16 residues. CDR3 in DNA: TGTGCCAGCAGCGTAGCTAGCGGGAGGGCGGTAGATACGCAGTATTTT. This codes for CASSVASGRAVDTQYF.

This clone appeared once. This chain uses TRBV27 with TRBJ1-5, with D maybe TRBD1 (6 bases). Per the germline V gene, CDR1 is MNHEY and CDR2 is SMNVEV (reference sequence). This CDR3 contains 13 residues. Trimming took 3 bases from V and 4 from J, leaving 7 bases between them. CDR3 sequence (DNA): TGTGCCAGCAGTTTCCAGGGGAATCAGCCCCAGCATTTT. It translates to CASSFQGNQPQHF.

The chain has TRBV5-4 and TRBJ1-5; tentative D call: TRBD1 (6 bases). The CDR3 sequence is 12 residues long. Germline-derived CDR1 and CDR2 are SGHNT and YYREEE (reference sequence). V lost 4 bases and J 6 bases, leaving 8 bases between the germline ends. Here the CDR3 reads CASSEQGQPQHF. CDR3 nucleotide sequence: TGTGCCAGCAGCGAACAGGGTCAGCCCCAGCATTTT.